This TCR beta chain was captured by sequencing in a study of blood T cell repertoires in COVID-19. In the study overall: Whether acute or convalescent, the COVID-19 samples came from the United States, Italy and Spain. T cells, B-cell-depleted T cells, or PBMCs provided the cDNA or gDNA that served as material.

Germline CDR1 LNHDA, CDR2 SQIVND (reference sequence). The CDR3 sequence is 15 residues long. The V segment lost 4 bases and the J segment 4 bases; nucleotides outside the gene matches: 4. Patients in Seattle were enrolled during active infection, then followed longitudinally. Source study methods: Estimates of nucleated cell counts were drawn from the amplification of reference gene primers. Some clones are missing from TCRdb's copy, which holds only in-frame ones; the method was immunoSEQ multiplex PCR. V and J calls and clone size are given by that table; D and trimming were obtained from the DNA. The sample carries a few hundred thousand clones, 80% to 90% recorded once.

The chain couples TRBV19 to TRBJ2-2; 9 nucleotides agree with TRBD2. The sequence came from a woman in her seventies with COVID-19, enrolled during active disease. The material sequenced was peripheral blood. The CDR3 loop is CASSTLAGSTGELFF. In DNA form, the CDR3 reads TGTGCCAGTAGTACACTAGCGGGCTCCACCGGGGAGCTGTTTTTT.